One sample yielded the 29 T cell receptor beta chains listed below, sequenced in a study of T-cell memory formation after mild COVID-19. A single record per CDR3 protein comes from TCRdb applying MiXCR to the 5' RACE reads. The table shows over 400,000 distinct CDR3 sequences, with 23% occurring only once. Input material: PBMCs or a T cell subset sorted from them (not recorded which). The receptors derive from an adult woman who had mild COVID-19 (a few samples of this study predate the infection). Cell type and time point are not known.

This clonotype was detected a few times. This chain uses TRBV29-1 with TRBJ2-1; 7 bases line up with TRBD1. The CDR3 extends over 13 amino acids. V shed 3 bases, J shed 10 bases, and the junction held 9 bases outside the gene matches. The germline gives CDR1 SQVTM, CDR2 ANQGSEA. Here the CDR3 reads CSVDRTGHFEQFF. CDR3 DNA sequence: TGCAGCGTTGACAGGACAGGCCACTTCGAGCAGTTCTTC.

This chain links TRBV4-2 with TRBJ2-1; 13 bases fit TRBD2. The CDR3 loop spans 15 amino acids. Germline assignment: CDR1 LGHNA and CDR2 YNFKEQ. Trimming cost V 4 bases and J 5 bases; bases outside gene matches: 2. The CDR3 bases are TGTGCCAGCAGCCGAGGGACTAGCGGGAACAATGAGCAGTTCTTC. It is translated as CASSRGTSGNNEQFF.

This clonotype showed up just a few times. The rearrangement uses TRBV5-1 and TRBJ2-7; weak D call: TRBD1 (6 bases). Trimming took 3 bases from V and 3 from J, leaving 10 bases between them. Germline V gives CDR1 SGHRS, CDR2 YFSETQ. The length of the CDR3 is 13 residues. The CDR3 bases are TGCGCCAGCAGCTCACTACAGGGCTACGAGCAGTACTTC. Amino acids: CASSSLQGYEQYF.

The J gene is TRBJ1-5, the V gene TRBV20-1, with D tentatively TRBD1 (5 bases). The CDR3 has 13 residues. CDR1 and CDR2 from the germline V gene are DFQATT and SNEGSKA (reference sequence). V was pared by 2 bases and J by 4 bases, with 9 bases between. Here the CDR3 reads CSARRGPNQPQHF. The CDR3 bases are TGCAGTGCTAGAAGGGGCCCTAATCAGCCCCAGCATTTT.

This clonotype appeared a few times. The chain has TRBV5-6 and TRBJ1-2, with TRBD1 matching over 7 bases. The junction had 6 bases not matched to a gene; V was cut back by 0 bases and J by 1 base. The CDR3 loop spans 16 amino acids. CDR1 SGHDT and CDR2 YYEEEE come from the germline V gene. CDR3 loop: CASSLAPNRGNYGYTF. The CDR3 nucleotides are TGTGCCAGCAGCTTGGCTCCGAACAGGGGTAACTATGGCTACACCTTC.

This clonotype has more than one count but fewer than ten. The chain recombines TRBV20-1 with TRBJ1-2, with 7 bases aligning to TRBD1. Unmatched junction bases numbered 4, after V lost 7 bases and J lost 2 bases. CDR1 DFQATT and CDR2 SNEGSKA come from the germline V gene (reference sequence). The CDR3 consists of 12 residues. Here the CDR3 DNA reads TGCAGTGATGTACAGGGGAACTATGGCTACACCTTC. Translating gives CSDVQGNYGYTF.

This chain links TRBV7-8 with TRBJ2-7; perhaps TRBD2 as D (6 bases). This CDR3 region has 14 residues. V lost 5 bases and J lost 7, with 18 bases in between. Germline assignment: CDR1 SGHVS and CDR2 FQNEAQ. CDR3 in DNA: TGTGCCAGCAGCAAATGGGATCCTAGCGCAGAGCAGTACTTC. This sequence encodes CASSKWDPSAEQYF.

V usage is TRBV6-5 and J usage is TRBJ1-2, with D uncertain. The CDR3 is 13 amino acids. Trimming pared 0 bases from V and 3 bases from J, leaving 5 bases between. The germline CDR1 and CDR2 sequences are MNHEY and SVGAGI. The CDR3 region has the DNA TGTGCCAGCAGTTACTCACGGGACTATGGCTACACCTTC. Its translation: CASSYSRDYGYTF.

The J gene is TRBJ2-5, the V gene TRBV30, with no clear D. The CDR3 has 13 amino acids. Trimming took 0 bases from V and 5 from J, leaving 10 bases between them. Germline CDR1 is GTSNPN and CDR2 is SVGIG (reference sequence). The CDR3 DNA is TGTGCCTGGAGTGTGCGGTTAAGGGAGACCCAGTACTTC. Amino acids: CAWSVRLRETQYF.

This chain uses TRBV20-1 with TRBJ1-6; tentatively, D is TRBD1 (5 bases). With 1 base removed from V and 7 bases from J, the gap between germline ends came to 17 bases. CDR1 is DFQATT, CDR2 SNEGSKA, per germline (reference sequence). The CDR3 covers 16 residues. The CDR3 loop reads CSARAYPGLGNSPLHF. The CDR3 nucleotides read TGCAGTGCTAGAGCATACCCGGGGCTGGGAAATTCACCCCTCCACTTT.

This sequence joins TRBV3-1 and TRBJ2-7; D is uncertain. CDR3 length: 13 residues. Per the germline V gene, CDR1 is LGHDT and CDR2 is YNNKEL (reference sequence). With 1 base removed from V and 4 bases from J, the gap between germline ends came to 8 bases. The CDR3 coding sequence is TGTGCCAGCAGCCAAGGGCCCTGGTACGAGCAGTACTTC. Its translation is CASSQGPWYEQYF.

At least ten counts were recorded for this clonotype. The chain links TRBV20-1 to TRBJ2-7; the match to TRBD1 covers 7 bases. In germline, CDR1 is DFQATT, CDR2 SNEGSKA (reference sequence). V lost 5 bases and J lost 5; bases outside the gene matches: 6. This CDR3 contains 12 residues. CDR3 residues: CSAGDSIHEQYF. CDR3 nucleotide sequence: TGCAGTGCTGGGGACAGTATACACGAGCAGTACTTC.

V is TRBV7-2 and J is TRBJ1-1, with unresolved D. The CDR3 is 14 amino acids. V was trimmed by 3 bases and J by 1 base, leaving 9 bases between them. The germline V gene has CDR1 SGHTA and CDR2 FQGNSA. CDR3 DNA: TGTGCCAGCAGCTTTAACCTGGGGAACACTGAAGCTTTCTTT. Amino acids: CASSFNLGNTEAFF.

This clonotype came up many times. The rearrangement links TRBV2 to TRBJ2-7; 11 bases fit TRBD2. Germline V gene lookup returns CDR1 SNHLY and CDR2 FYNNEI. V shed 7 bases and J 3 bases; nucleotides not matched to a gene: 8. This CDR3 has 15 amino acids. Here the CDR3 reads CASTDLAGGYYEQYF. CDR3 coding DNA: TGTGCCAGCACAGATCTAGCGGGGGGATACTACGAGCAGTACTTC. The variable domain in full, with the rest retrieved from reference TRBV2 and TRBJ2-7, is EPEVTQTPSHQVTQMGQEVILRCVPISNHLYFYWYRQILGQKVEFLVSFYNNEISEKSEIFDDQFSVERPDGSNFTLKIRSTKLEDSAMYFCASTDLAGGYYEQYFGPGTRLTVT.

As DNA, the CDR3 is TGTGCCAGCAGTTCGACAGGGGTACCAACAACGAACACTGAAGCTTTCTTT. It translates to CASSSTGVPTTNTEAFF. The J gene is TRBJ1-1, the V gene TRBV12-3 or TRBV12-4; 8 bases line up with TRBD1. CDR3 length: 17 amino acids. Unmatched junction bases numbered 11, after V lost 4 bases and J lost 1 base.

The chain joins TRBV27 to TRBJ1-1; no firm D call. V was clipped by 3 bases and J by 1 base, with 9 bases between them. The CDR3 length is 14 residues. Looked up from germline, CDR1 is MNHEY and CDR2 is SMNVEV (reference sequence). The CDR3 DNA reads TGTGCCAGCAGTTTTTTGGCGGAGAACACTGAAGCTTTCTTT. It codes for CASSFLAENTEAFF.

This clonotype was detected a few times. The chain is built from TRBV11-2 and TRBJ2-7; a possible D gene is TRBD2 (6 bases). From germline, CDR1 is SGHAT and CDR2 FQNNGV. CDR3 length: 12 amino acids. The V and J ends lost 3 bases and 6 bases respectively, with 9 bases between them. The chain's CDR3 is CASSFRGTEQYF. The CDR3, as DNA: TGTGCCAGCAGCTTCCGCGGGACCGAGCAGTACTTC.

The chain uses TRBV24-1 and TRBJ1-2, with D unresolved. V was trimmed by 3 bases and J by 5 bases, leaving 3 bases between them. CDR1 and CDR2 from the germline V gene are KGHDR and SFDVKD. This CDR3 is 11 amino acids long. The CDR3 region has the DNA TGTGCCACCAGTGATCCTTATGGCTACACCTTC. This gives the protein CATSDPYGYTF.

The chain couples TRBV7-2 to TRBJ1-4, with D uncertain. The CDR3 runs 15 residues. V was shortened by 0 bases and J by 8 bases, with 13 bases between the two germline ends. Germline V gene data show CDR1 as SGHTA and CDR2 as FQGNSA. The CDR3 DNA reads as TGTGCCAGCAGCTTAGCAGGGCGCCAGGTAGAAAAACTGTTTTTT. Its translation: CASSLAGRQVEKLFF.

This clonotype occurred a few times. This chain links TRBV6-5 with TRBJ2-2; D is unresolved. The length of the CDR3 is 13 residues. Germline-derived CDR1 and CDR2 are MNHEY and SVGAGI. V lost 5 bases, J lost 6 bases, and 10 bases lay in between. For the CDR3, the DNA is TGTGCCAGCAGTCCCAAAAGCCCCGGGGAGCTGTTTTTT. Amino acids: CASSPKSPGELFF.

This clonotype appeared a few times. The J gene is TRBJ2-1, the V gene TRBV7-2, with unresolved D. V was trimmed by 6 bases and J by 7 bases, leaving 7 bases between them. The CDR3 runs 11 residues. CDR1 SGHTA and CDR2 FQGNSA come from the germline V gene. In nucleotides, the CDR3 is TGTGCCAGCAGGCCAAATAATGAGCAGTTCTTC. This encodes CASRPNNEQFF.

This clonotype was seen a few times. J is TRBJ1-1 and V is TRBV12-3 or TRBV12-4; D unclear. V gave up 3 bases and J gave up 0 bases, with 20 bases separating them. CDR3 size: 18 residues. CDR3 residues: CASSFQLNKIPLNTEAFF. Here the CDR3 DNA reads TGTGCCAGCAGTTTTCAGTTGAACAAAATTCCCCTGAACACTGAAGCTTTCTTT.

The chain has TRBV7-2 and TRBJ2-7; the match to TRBD2 covers 8 bases. The germline V gene has CDR1 SGHTA and CDR2 FQGNSA. This CDR3 contains 17 residues. The J segment lost 0 bases and the V segment lost 2 bases, leaving 9 bases of the junction unmatched. The CDR3 spells CASSLKSGSVRSYEQYF. In DNA, the CDR3 is TGTGCCAGCAGCTTAAAGAGCGGGAGTGTCCGCTCCTACGAGCAGTACTTC.

This sequence joins TRBV7-2 and TRBJ2-4; D unresolved. The CDR3 is 11 residues long. The V end lost 3 bases, the J end lost 7 bases, and 4 bases lay between the germline ends. The germline V gene encodes CDR1 SGHTA and CDR2 FQGNSA. CDR3 residues: CASSLGNIQYF. The CDR3 DNA sequence: TGTGCCAGCAGCTTGGGTAACATTCAGTACTTC.

The sample holds a few counts of this clonotype. The V and J genes are TRBV20-1 and TRBJ1-1; D remains ambiguous. V was shortened by 2 bases and J by 0 bases, with 7 bases between the two germline ends. The CDR3 consists of 13 residues. CDR1 and CDR2 (germline): DFQATT, SNEGSKA (reference sequence). CDR3 DNA sequence: TGCAGTGCTAGACCCGGGGTGAACACTGAAGCTTTCTTT. Its translation is CSARPGVNTEAFF.

This clonotype was found a few times. The chain is built from TRBV5-1 and TRBJ1-1; the D gene is possibly TRBD1 (6 bases). Per germline, CDR1 SGHRS and CDR2 YFSETQ. This CDR3 has 14 amino acids. V was cut by 5 bases and J by 3 bases, with 14 bases left in between. The CDR3 DNA sequence: TGCGCCAGCAGTTCAACAGGGTGGCACACTGAAGCTTTCTTT. Amino acid sequence: CASSSTGWHTEAFF.

The gene calls are TRBV29-1 and TRBJ1-1; TRBD1 aligns across 10 bases. Germline-derived CDR1 and CDR2 are SQVTM and ANQGSEA. This CDR3 spans 12 amino acids. The junction had 4 bases not matched to a gene; V was cut back by 7 bases and J by 5 bases. The CDR3 sequence: CSGTGGDTEAFF. DNA for the CDR3: TGCAGCGGGACAGGGGGGGATACTGAAGCTTTCTTT.

This clonotype was seen more than once but under ten times. This chain links TRBV7-9 with TRBJ2-5; D may match TRBD1 or TRBD2 (7 bases each). Trimming stripped 2 bases from V and 2 bases from J, with 15 bases between. The CDR3 spans 16 residues. The germline gives CDR1 SEHNR, CDR2 FQNEAQ (reference sequence). Here the CDR3 reads CASSLRRGTVQETQYF. The CDR3 nucleotides read TGTGCCAGCAGCTTAAGGCGGGGGACAGTACAAGAGACCCAGTACTTC.

This chain uses TRBV12-3 or TRBV12-4 with TRBJ2-7; maybe TRBD1 (6 bases). CDR3 size: 15 residues. The V gene lost 2 bases and the J gene lost 1 base, with 12 bases spanning the gap. The CDR3 is CASSLYRDKSYEQYF. The CDR3 DNA sequence: TGTGCCAGCAGTTTATATCGGGACAAGTCCTACGAGCAGTACTTC.